This TCR beta chain was recovered during a study of blood T cell repertoires in COVID-19. Looking at the study overall: Sites in the United States, Italy and Spain provided acute and convalescent COVID-19 samples.

The CDR3 is made up of 17 amino acids. Germline CDR1 is LNHDA and CDR2 is SQIVND (reference sequence). Germline trimming cut 8 bases from V and 3 bases from J; bases unmatched to any gene: 16. As originally analysed: Amplification of reference gene primers provided the estimated nucleated cell counts. Method: immunoSEQ multiplex PCR; TCRdb's copy keeps in-frame clones and lacks some. V and J calls and clone size come straight from that table; D and trimming were deduced from the DNA. The sample contains some 120,000 clones, over 65% of which appear only once. The genes are TRBV19 and TRBJ1-5, with 7 bases that match TRBD1. This receptor was identified in a man aged 60 to 75 with acute or convalescent COVID-19. The sequencing input was peripheral blood. The CDR3 DNA follows: TGTGCCAGTTCCGGAAGCCCAGGGGGGAGTAACAATCAGCCCCAGCATTTT. Its translation: CASSGSPGGSNNQPQHF.